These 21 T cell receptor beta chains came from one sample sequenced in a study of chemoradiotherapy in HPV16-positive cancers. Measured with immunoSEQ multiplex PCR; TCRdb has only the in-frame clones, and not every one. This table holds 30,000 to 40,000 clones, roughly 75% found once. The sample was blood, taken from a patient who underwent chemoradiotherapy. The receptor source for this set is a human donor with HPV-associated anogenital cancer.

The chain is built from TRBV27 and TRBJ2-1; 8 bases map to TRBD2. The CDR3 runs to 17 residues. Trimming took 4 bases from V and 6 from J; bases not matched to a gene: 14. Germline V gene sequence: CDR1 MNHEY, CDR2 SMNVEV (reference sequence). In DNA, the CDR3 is TGTGCCAGCAGTTCTCCCTGGTCGGCGGGGGGCATCAATGAGCAGTTCTTC. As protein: CASSSPWSAGGINEQFF.

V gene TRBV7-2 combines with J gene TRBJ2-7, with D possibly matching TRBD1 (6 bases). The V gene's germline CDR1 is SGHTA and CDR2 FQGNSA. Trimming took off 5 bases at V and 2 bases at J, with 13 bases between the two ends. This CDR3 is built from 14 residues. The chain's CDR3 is CASSPDSSTYEQYF. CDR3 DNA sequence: TGTGCCAGCAGCCCGGACAGTTCTACCTACGAGCAGTACTTC.

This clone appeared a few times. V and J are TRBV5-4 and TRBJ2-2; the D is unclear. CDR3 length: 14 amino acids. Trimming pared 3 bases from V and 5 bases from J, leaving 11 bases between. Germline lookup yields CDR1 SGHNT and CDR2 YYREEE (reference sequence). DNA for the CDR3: TGTGCCAGCAGCTCTTCCGAAAGGACCGGGGAGCTGTTTTTT. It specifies CASSSSERTGELFF.

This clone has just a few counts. For the CDR3, the DNA is TGTGCCAGCAGTGGGACAGACAATCAGCCCCAGCATTTT. This gives the protein CASSGTDNQPQHF. The chain is built from TRBV6-5 and TRBJ1-5; 7 nucleotides match TRBD1. The CDR3 covers 13 residues. With V trimmed by 5 bases and J by 3 bases, 1 base remained unmatched. Looked up from germline, CDR1 is MNHEY and CDR2 is SVGAGI.

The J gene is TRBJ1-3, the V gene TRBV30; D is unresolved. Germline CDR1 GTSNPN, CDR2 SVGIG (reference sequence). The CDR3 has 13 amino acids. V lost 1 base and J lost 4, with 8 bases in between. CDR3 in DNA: TGTGCCTGGAGTGCCGTCCTCGGAAACACCATATATTTT. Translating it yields CAWSAVLGNTIYF.

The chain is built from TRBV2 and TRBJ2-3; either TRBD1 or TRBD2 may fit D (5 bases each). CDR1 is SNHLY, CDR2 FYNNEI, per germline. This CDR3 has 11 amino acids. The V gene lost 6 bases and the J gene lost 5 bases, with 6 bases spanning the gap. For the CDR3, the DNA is TGTGCCAGCAGGGGACGAGATACGCAGTATTTT. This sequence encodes CASRGRDTQYF.

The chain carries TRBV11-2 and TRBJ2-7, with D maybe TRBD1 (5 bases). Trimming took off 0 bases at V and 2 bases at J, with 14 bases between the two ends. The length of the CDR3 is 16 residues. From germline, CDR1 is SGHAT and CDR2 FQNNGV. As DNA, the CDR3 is TGTGCCAGCAGCTTAGATAGGCAGGGATTGGCCTACGAGCAGTACTTC. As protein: CASSLDRQGLAYEQYF.

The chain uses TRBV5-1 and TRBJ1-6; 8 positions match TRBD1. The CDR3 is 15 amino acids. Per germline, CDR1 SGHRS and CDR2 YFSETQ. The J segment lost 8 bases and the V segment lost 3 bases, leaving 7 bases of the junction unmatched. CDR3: CASSSRTGLDSPLHF. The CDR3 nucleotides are TGCGCCAGCAGCTCCCGGACAGGGTTGGATTCACCCCTCCACTTT.

This CDR3 reads CASSRALAGRTYEQYF. The CDR3 DNA sequence: TGTGCCAGTAGTAGAGCCCTAGCGGGGAGGACCTACGAGCAGTACTTC. This chain joins TRBV19 and TRBJ2-7; 9 bases agree with TRBD2. Looked up from germline, CDR1 is LNHDA and CDR2 is SQIVND (reference sequence). This CDR3 has 16 amino acids. V shed 4 bases and J 2 bases; nucleotides not matched to a gene: 9.

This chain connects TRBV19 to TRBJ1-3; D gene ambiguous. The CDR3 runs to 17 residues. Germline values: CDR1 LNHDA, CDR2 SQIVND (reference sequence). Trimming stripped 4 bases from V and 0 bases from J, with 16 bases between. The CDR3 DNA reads TGTGCCAGTAGTACCCTATTCGGCGGGCGCTCTGGAAACACCATATATTTT. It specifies CASSTLFGGRSGNTIYF.

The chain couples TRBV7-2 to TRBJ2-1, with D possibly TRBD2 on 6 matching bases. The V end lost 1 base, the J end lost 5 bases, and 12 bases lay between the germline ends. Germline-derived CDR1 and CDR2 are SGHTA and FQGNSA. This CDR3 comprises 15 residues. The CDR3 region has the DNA TGTGCCAGCAGCTTAGTAGCGGACTCAGACAATGAGCAGTTCTTC. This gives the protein CASSLVADSDNEQFF.

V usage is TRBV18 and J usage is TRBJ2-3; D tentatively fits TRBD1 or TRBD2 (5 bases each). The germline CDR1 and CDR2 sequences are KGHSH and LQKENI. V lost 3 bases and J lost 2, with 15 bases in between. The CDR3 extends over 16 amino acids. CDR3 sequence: CASSPGGDRYTDTQYF. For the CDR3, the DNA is TGTGCCAGCTCACCTGGGGGAGATCGTTACACAGATACGCAGTATTTT. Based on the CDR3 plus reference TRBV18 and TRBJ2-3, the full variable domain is NAGVMQNPRHLVRRRGQEARLRCSPMKGHSHVYWYRQLPEEGLKFMVYLQKENIIDESGMPKERFSAEFPKEGPSILRIQQVVRGDSAAYFCASSPGGDRYTDTQYFGPGTRLTVL.

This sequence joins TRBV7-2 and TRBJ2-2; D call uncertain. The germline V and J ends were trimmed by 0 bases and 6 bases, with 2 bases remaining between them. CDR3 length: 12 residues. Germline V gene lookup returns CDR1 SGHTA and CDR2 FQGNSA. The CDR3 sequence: CASSLAAGELFF. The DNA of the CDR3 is TGTGCCAGCAGCTTAGCGGCCGGGGAGCTGTTTTTT. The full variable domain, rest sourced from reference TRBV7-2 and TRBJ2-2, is GAGVSQSPSNKVTEKGKDVELRCDPISGHTALYWYRQSLGQGLEFLIYFQGNSAPDKSGLPSDRFSAERTGGSVSTLTIQRTQQEDSAVYLCASSLAAGELFFGEGSRLTVL.

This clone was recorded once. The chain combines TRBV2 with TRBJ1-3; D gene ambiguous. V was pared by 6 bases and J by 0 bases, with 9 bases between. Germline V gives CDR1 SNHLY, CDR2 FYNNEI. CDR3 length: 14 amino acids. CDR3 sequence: CASSRVGSGNTIYF. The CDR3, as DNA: TGTGCCAGCAGCAGAGTTGGCTCTGGAAACACCATATATTTT.

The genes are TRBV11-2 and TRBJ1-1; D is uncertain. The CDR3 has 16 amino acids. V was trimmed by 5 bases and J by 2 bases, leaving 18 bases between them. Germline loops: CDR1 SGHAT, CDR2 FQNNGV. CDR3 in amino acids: CASSPQVRAGNTEAFF. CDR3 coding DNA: TGTGCCAGCAGCCCCCAGGTAAGGGCGGGAAACACTGAAGCTTTCTTT.

CDR3: CASSMRGPPGQFF. The CDR3 nucleotides are TGTGCCAGTAGTATGAGAGGCCCACCCGGGCAGTTCTTC. The chain joins TRBV19 to TRBJ2-1; D remains ambiguous. Germline V lookup: CDR1 LNHDA, CDR2 SQIVND (reference sequence). Deletions cut 3 bases from V and 12 bases from J, with 15 bases between. The CDR3 is made up of 13 amino acids. Variable domain in full (rest from reference TRBV19 and TRBJ2-1): DGGITQSPKYLFRKEGQNVTLSCEQNLNHDAMYWYRQDPGQGLRLIYYSQIVNDFQKGDIAEGYSVSREKKESFPLTVTSAQKNPTAFYLCASSMRGPPGQFFGPGTRLTVL.

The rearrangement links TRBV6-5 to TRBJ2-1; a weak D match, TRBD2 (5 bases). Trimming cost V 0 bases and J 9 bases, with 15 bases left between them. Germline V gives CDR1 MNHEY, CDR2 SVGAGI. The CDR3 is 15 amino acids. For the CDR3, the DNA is TGTGCCAGCAGTTACTCGAAGAATGTCGGAGGTGAGCAGTTCTTC. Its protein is CASSYSKNVGGEQFF.

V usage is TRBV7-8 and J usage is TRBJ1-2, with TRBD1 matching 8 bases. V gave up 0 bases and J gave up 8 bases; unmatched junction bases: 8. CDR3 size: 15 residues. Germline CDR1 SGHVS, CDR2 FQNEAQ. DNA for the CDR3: TGTGCCAGCAGCTTAGCAGGACAGGGTCCGGGGGGCTACACCTTC. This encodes CASSLAGQGPGGYTF.

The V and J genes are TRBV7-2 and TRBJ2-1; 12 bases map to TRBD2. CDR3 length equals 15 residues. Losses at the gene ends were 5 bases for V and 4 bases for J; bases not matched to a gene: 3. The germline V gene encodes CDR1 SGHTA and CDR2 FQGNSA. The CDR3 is CASSASGGVYNEQFF. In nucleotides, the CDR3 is TGTGCCAGCAGCGCTAGCGGGGGGGTGTACAATGAGCAGTTCTTC.

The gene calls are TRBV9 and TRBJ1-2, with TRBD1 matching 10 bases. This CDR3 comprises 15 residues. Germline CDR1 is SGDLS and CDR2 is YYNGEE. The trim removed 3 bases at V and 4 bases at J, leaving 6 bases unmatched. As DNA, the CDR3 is TGTGCCAGCAGCGAGGGACAGGGGCTGAGCTATGGCTACACCTTC. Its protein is CASSEGQGLSYGYTF.

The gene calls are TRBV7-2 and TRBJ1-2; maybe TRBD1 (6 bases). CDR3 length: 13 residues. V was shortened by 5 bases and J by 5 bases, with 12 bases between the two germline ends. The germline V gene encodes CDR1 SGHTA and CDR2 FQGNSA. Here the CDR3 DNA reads TGTGCCAGCAGCCCGGGACATTATTATGGCTACACCTTC. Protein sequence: CASSPGHYYGYTF.